These 26 T cell receptor beta chains came from one sample sequenced in a study of blood T cell repertoires in COVID-19. Libraries were prepared by immunoSEQ multiplex PCR; TCRdb keeps only in-frame clonotypes and omits some of them. The repertoire includes around 230,000 clones, approximately 82% of them detected once, and around 2.5% sits in the top ten. Sequencing was done on a sample of peripheral blood. These receptors all stem from a woman in her seventies with active or convalescent COVID-19.

This sequence joins TRBV5-1 and TRBJ1-4; D is perhaps TRBD1 (5 bases). Germline V CDR1 and CDR2: SGHRS, YFSETQ. V was cut by 5 bases and J by 8 bases, with 16 bases left in between. The CDR3 has 14 residues. The CDR3 nucleotides read TGCGCCAGCAGGTTTGGCGGGGCGGGGGAAAAACTGTTTTTT. Encoded protein: CASRFGGAGEKLFF.

The chain carries TRBV5-4 and TRBJ2-3, with 9 bases that match TRBD2. The V gene end was trimmed by 2 bases and the J gene end by 5 bases; junction bases not matched to a gene: 6. The CDR3 has 15 amino acids. Germline V gene lookup returns CDR1 SGHNT and CDR2 YYREEE (reference sequence). In DNA, the CDR3 is TGTGCCAGCAGCTTCGTAGCGGGGGTGCAAGATACGCAGTATTTT. This sequence encodes CASSFVAGVQDTQYF.

CDR3 protein: CASSSPEGGQPQHF. The CDR3 DNA follows: TGTGCCAGCAGTTCCCCAGAGGGCGGGCAGCCCCAGCATTTT. This chain uses TRBV28 with TRBJ1-5; D gene ambiguous. The length of the CDR3 is 14 residues. CDR1 MDHEN and CDR2 SYDVKM come from the germline V gene. V lost 4 bases and J lost 7, with 14 bases in between.

V gene TRBV2 combines with J gene TRBJ2-1, with 14 bases matching TRBD2. The germline CDR1 and CDR2 sequences are SNHLY and FYNNEI. V gave up 4 bases and J gave up 0 bases; unmatched junction bases: 23. The CDR3 contains 24 residues. In DNA, the CDR3 is TGTGCCAGCAGTGGGTACAGTTCCCGAAAAGGGACTAGCGGGGGCCCCAGCTCCTACAATGAGCAGTTCTTC. This translates into CASSGYSSRKGTSGGPSSYNEQFF.

The CDR3 sequence is CASTLRATDTQYF. In nucleotides, the CDR3 is TGTGCCAGCACCCTGCGGGCGACAGATACGCAGTATTTT. J is TRBJ2-3 and V is TRBV12-3 or TRBV12-4; weak D call: TRBD2 (5 bases). Trimming pared 7 bases from V and 3 bases from J, leaving 11 bases between. The CDR3 length is 13 residues.

The table lists this clone with a count of one. The rearrangement uses TRBV6-5 and TRBJ1-3, with a weak D call TRBD1 (6 bases). CDR3 length equals 13 residues. Germline V CDR1 and CDR2: MNHEY, SVGAGI. Deletions cut 7 bases from V and 3 bases from J, with 10 bases between. Here the CDR3 reads CASTTGFGNTIYF. In DNA, the CDR3 is TGTGCCAGCACCACAGGGTTTGGAAACACCATATATTTT.

The chain couples TRBV6-1 to TRBJ2-3; the D is unclear. V was shortened by 3 bases and J by 2 bases, with 3 bases between the two germline ends. Germline values: CDR1 MNHNS, CDR2 SASEGT. CDR3 length equals 12 residues. The CDR3 DNA reads as TGTGCCAGCAGTGACCTCACAGATACGCAGTATTTT. It translates to CASSDLTDTQYF.

To note about this clone: The germline gene is not matched at one end of the junction; a read error may be the cause. The gene calls are TRBV28 and TRBJ2-7; maybe TRBD2 (6 bases). CDR1 MDHEN and CDR2 SYDVKM come from the germline V gene. The CDR3 has 13 amino acids. CDR3 DNA: TGCGCCATTACGGGAGACCCATCCTACGAGCAGTACTTC. This codes for CAITGDPSYEQYF. The full variable domain, rest sourced from reference TRBV28 and TRBJ2-7, is DVKVTQSSRYLVKRTGEKVFLECVQDMDHENMFWYRQDPGLGLRLIYFSYDVKMKEKGDIPEGYSVSREKKERFSLILESASTNQTSMYLCAITGDPSYEQYFGPGTRLTVT.

This clone appeared once. The gene calls are TRBV5-1 and TRBJ2-3; 13 bases line up with TRBD2. The CDR3 has 15 residues. Germline V gene sequence: CDR1 SGHRS, CDR2 YFSETQ. J gave up 5 bases and V 4 bases, and 4 bases lay outside the gene matches. The CDR3 DNA is TGCGCCAGCAGCCGGACTAGCGGGAGAGGAGATACGCAGTATTTT. This translates into CASSRTSGRGDTQYF.

The J gene is TRBJ2-6, the V gene TRBV7-9; D is possibly TRBD2 (5 bases). Looked up from germline, CDR1 is SEHNR and CDR2 is FQNEAQ (reference sequence). This CDR3 is 14 amino acids long. The ends were cut back, 2 bases at V and 12 bases at J, with 14 bases in the middle. The DNA of the CDR3 is TGTGCCAGCAGCTTACAGTCAGCGGATAGCGTCCTGACTTTC. Residues: CASSLQSADSVLTF.

This clone was picked up a small number of times. The V gene is TRBV20-1, the J gene TRBJ2-5; D is uncertain. Germline values: CDR1 DFQATT, CDR2 SNEGSKA (reference sequence). V was clipped by 6 bases and J by 2 bases, with 4 bases between them. The CDR3 contains 10 residues. In DNA form, the CDR3 reads TGCAGTGCCCAACAAGAGACCCAGTACTTC. Encoded protein: CSAQQETQYF.

The sample holds one count of this clone. The chain joins TRBV28 to TRBJ1-3; D ambiguous. Germline V gives CDR1 MDHEN, CDR2 SYDVKM. The CDR3 has 14 amino acids. Trimming pared 4 bases from V and 3 bases from J, leaving 10 bases between. The chain's CDR3 is CASSSFGVGNTIYF. Written as DNA, the CDR3 is TGTGCCAGCAGTTCGTTCGGGGTTGGAAACACCATATATTTT.

The gene calls are TRBV3-1 (or the pseudogene TRBV3-2) and TRBJ1-5, with TRBD1 identical over 8 bases. The germline CDR1 and CDR2 sequences are LGHDT and YNNKEL (reference sequence). The CDR3 runs 15 residues. The trim removed 0 bases at V and 4 bases at J, leaving 2 bases unmatched. CDR3 region: CASSQDTGGNQPQHF. The CDR3, as DNA: TGTGCCAGCAGCCAAGATACAGGGGGTAATCAGCCCCAGCATTTT.

The CDR3 DNA follows: TGTGCCAGCAATGAGCTCTCGGGGGGTTCGGCTTTCTTT. It specifies CASNELSGGSAFF. J is TRBJ1-1 and V is TRBV2; the D gene is possibly TRBD1 (5 bases). CDR1 and CDR2 from the germline V gene are SNHLY and FYNNEI. The CDR3 covers 13 residues. The V end lost 7 bases, the J end lost 11 bases, and 20 bases lay between the germline ends. The whole variable domain, remainder taken from reference TRBV2 and TRBJ1-1, is EPEVTQTPSHQVTQMGQEVILRCVPISNHLYFYWYRQILGQKVEFLVSFYNNEISEKSEIFDDQFSVERPDGSNFTLKIRSTKLEDSAMYFCASNELSGGSAFFGQGTRLTVV.

The gene calls are TRBV24-1 and TRBJ1-2; D possibly corresponds to TRBD1 (5 bases). Germline V lookup: CDR1 KGHDR, CDR2 SFDVKD. The CDR3 covers 14 residues. V was cut by 6 bases and J by 0 bases, with 10 bases left in between. DNA of the CDR3: TGTGCCACCAGTCAGGGTCCCCCTAACTATGGCTACACCTTC. This codes for CATSQGPPNYGYTF.

The V gene is TRBV3-1 (or the pseudogene TRBV3-2), the J gene TRBJ1-2; 8 nucleotides match TRBD1. Germline CDR1 LGHDT, CDR2 YNNKEL (reference sequence). V was clipped by 4 bases and J by 8 bases; unmatched bases: 9. This CDR3 spans 14 amino acids. This CDR3 is CASSPMWTGHGYTF. In DNA form, the CDR3 reads TGTGCCAGCAGCCCGATGTGGACAGGGCACGGCTACACCTTC.

The V call is TRBV6-5, the J call TRBJ2-7; tentatively, D is TRBD1 (6 bases). In germline, CDR1 is MNHEY, CDR2 SVGAGI. The CDR3 spans 15 residues. The V and J ends lost 5 bases and 13 bases respectively, with 27 bases between them. CDR3 in DNA: TGTGCCAGCAGTCCAGGACAGCGCTACCCCCCTCTTGGATACTTC. Its translation: CASSPGQRYPPLGYF.

The genes are TRBV19 and TRBJ1-2; D is unresolved. This CDR3 comprises 14 residues. V dropped 5 bases and J dropped 5 bases, with 15 bases sitting between them. Germline CDR1 is LNHDA and CDR2 is SQIVND (reference sequence). Here the CDR3 reads CASSLPGNSYGYTF. Here the CDR3 DNA reads TGTGCCAGTAGTCTCCCCGGGAACTCATATGGCTACACCTTC.

The CDR3 sequence is CASSQEEGLNSPLHF. The CDR3 DNA follows: TGTGCCAGCAGCCAAGAGGAGGGACTCAATTCACCCCTCCACTTT. This chain links TRBV4-2 with TRBJ1-6; weak D call: TRBD1 (5 bases). V lost 0 bases, J lost 7 bases, and 10 bases lay in between. The germline V gene encodes CDR1 LGHNA and CDR2 YNFKEQ. This CDR3 is 15 amino acids long.

In this sample, this clone turned up a few times. This sequence joins TRBV18 and TRBJ1-1; D ambiguous. The CDR3 is 15 residues long. V gave up 1 base and J gave up 4 bases, with 13 bases separating them. Per germline, CDR1 KGHSH and CDR2 LQKENI. The CDR3: CASSPQGAPGTEAFF. The CDR3 DNA is TGTGCCAGCTCACCACAGGGAGCCCCGGGCACTGAAGCTTTCTTT.

The CDR3 bases are TGCGCCAGCAGCTTGTCGGGTGATCCTGGAAACACCATATATTTT. It yields the protein CASSLSGDPGNTIYF. The V and J genes are TRBV5-1 and TRBJ1-3; the D is unclear. Deletions cut 1 base from V and 2 bases from J, with 10 bases between. The length of the CDR3 is 15 residues. Per the germline V gene, CDR1 is SGHRS and CDR2 is YFSETQ.

This clone has only a few counts. Other nucleotide sequences from this sample produce the same CDR3. The chain couples TRBV30 to TRBJ1-5; D remains ambiguous. Germline CDR1 GTSNPN, CDR2 SVGIG (reference sequence). CDR3 length: 13 amino acids. V lost 1 base to trimming and J lost 2 bases, with 6 bases between them. The CDR3 sequence: CAWSGQGNQPQHF. For the CDR3, the DNA is TGTGCCTGGAGTGGGCAGGGCAATCAGCCCCAGCATTTT.

This chain uses TRBV12-3 or TRBV12-4 with TRBJ2-3; D is possibly TRBD1 (7 bases). Between the trimmed V and J ends, which lost 10 bases and 4 bases, there was a span of 12 bases. CDR3 length: 12 amino acids. CDR3 nucleotide sequence: TGTGCCACCAGCAGGGGGGCAGATACGCAGTATTTT. Translating it yields CATSRGADTQYF.

The chain combines TRBV19 with TRBJ1-2; TRBD1 agrees at 10 bases. The CDR3 contains 15 residues. Germline assignment: CDR1 LNHDA and CDR2 SQIVND (reference sequence). V gave up 5 bases and J gave up 13 bases; unmatched junction bases: 16. CDR3 residues: CASSETGGVSVLGTF. The CDR3, as DNA: TGTGCCAGTAGTGAGACAGGGGGCGTCTCGGTCTTAGGCACCTTC.

The CDR3 is CASSSGQSSYNSPLHF. CDR3 nucleotides: TGTGCCAGCAGTTCCGGACAGAGCTCCTATAATTCACCCCTCCACTTT. The genes are TRBV28 and TRBJ1-6; D may be TRBD1 (6 bases). With 4 bases removed from V and 0 bases from J, the gap between germline ends came to 10 bases. Looked up from germline, CDR1 is MDHEN and CDR2 is SYDVKM. The CDR3 totals 16 residues.

This chain connects TRBV12-3 or TRBV12-4 to TRBJ1-1; TRBD1 might be the D (5 bases). This CDR3 is built from 13 residues. The V and J ends lost 6 bases and 1 base respectively, with 9 bases between them. This chain's CDR3 is CASSRETNTEAFF. The CDR3 DNA follows: TGTGCCAGCAGCAGGGAAACGAACACTGAAGCTTTCTTT.